This is a list of T cell receptor beta chains from one sample in a study of blood T cell repertoires in COVID-19. The repertoire was sequenced with immunoSEQ multiplex PCR; TCRdb's copy has only in-frame clones and lacks some. Of roughly 330,000 clones in the sample, about 87% were seen once. The sequenced sample consisted of PBMCs or T cells enriched from blood (not recorded which). Receptors were obtained from a woman aged 30 to 39 who had recovered from COVID-19. Each CDR3 is given with its conserved first and last residue. The order of the fields is D gene, clone size, J gene, V gene, CDR3 DNA, CDR3 protein. The D gene is left open where the match is weak. For some rows the clone size is stated as once, few or many, or as a class when expanded; others skip it.

D gene: -; clone size: -; J gene: TRBJ2-5; V gene: TRBV7-2; CDR3 DNA: TGTGCCAGCAGCTTAACGAGGAAAGAGACCCAGTACTTC; CDR3 protein: CASSLTRKETQYF
D gene: -; clone size: -; J gene: TRBJ1-2; V gene: TRBV19; CDR3 DNA: TGTGCCAGTAGTAGAGACTACAGGGAAGGAAGTGGCTACACCTTC; CDR3 protein: CASSRDYREGSGYTF
D gene: -; clone size: -; J gene: TRBJ2-1; V gene: TRBV28; CDR3 DNA: TGTGCCAGCAGAATTCCGGGCTCCTACAATGAGCAGTTCTTC; CDR3 protein: CASRIPGSYNEQFF
D gene: TRBD1; clone size: -; J gene: TRBJ1-4; V gene: TRBV19; CDR3 DNA: TGTGCCAGTAGAACGGAGACAGGGGGAAAACTGTTTTTT; CDR3 protein: CASRTETGGKLFF
D gene: -; clone size: -; J gene: TRBJ2-7; V gene: TRBV3-1/TRBV3-2; CDR3 DNA: TGTGCCAGCAGCCAAGAAGCGAGCGAGCAGTACTTC; CDR3 protein: CASSQEASEQYF
D gene: -; clone size: -; J gene: TRBJ1-5; V gene: TRBV28; CDR3 DNA: TGTGCCAGCAGAACAGGCAATCAGCCCCAGCATTTT; CDR3 protein: CASRTGNQPQHF
D gene: -; clone size: -; J gene: TRBJ2-3; V gene: TRBV4-3; CDR3 DNA: TGCGCCAGCAGCCAAGATAGGGGTGCCACAGATACGCAGTATTTT; CDR3 protein: CASSQDRGATDTQYF
D gene: TRBD1; clone size: few; J gene: TRBJ1-1; V gene: TRBV2; CDR3 DNA: TGTGCCAGCAGTAGACAGGGCTTACTCATGAACACTGAAGCTTTCTTT; CDR3 protein: CASSRQGLLMNTEAFF
D gene: -; clone size: -; J gene: TRBJ1-2; V gene: TRBV2; CDR3 DNA: TGTGCCAGCAGTGGACAGATCTATGGCTACACCTTC; CDR3 protein: CASSGQIYGYTF
D gene: TRBD1; clone size: -; J gene: TRBJ1-1; V gene: TRBV29-1; CDR3 DNA: TGCAGCGGCATGACAGGGGCTAGGGGAGCTTTCTTT; CDR3 protein: CSGMTGARGAFF
D gene: -; clone size: -; J gene: TRBJ2-1; V gene: TRBV3-1/TRBV3-2; CDR3 DNA: TGTGCCAGCAGCCCGTTTAGGGGGGGAATCAATGAGCAGTTCTTC; CDR3 protein: CASSPFRGGINEQFF
D gene: -; clone size: -; J gene: TRBJ1-1; V gene: TRBV5-1; CDR3 DNA: TGCGCCAGCAGCTTGTCGGGGGGCGAAGCTTTCTTT; CDR3 protein: CASSLSGGEAFF
D gene: -; clone size: once; J gene: TRBJ1-1; V gene: TRBV7-2; CDR3 DNA: TGTGCCAGCAGCTTACGCAGGGCCACTGAAGCTTTCTTT; CDR3 protein: CASSLRRATEAFF
D gene: TRBD1; clone size: -; J gene: TRBJ1-1; V gene: TRBV11-2; CDR3 DNA: TGTGCCAGCAGCTCAACAGGGGGCAGGAGGTTGACTGAAGCTTTCTTT; CDR3 protein: CASSSTGGRRLTEAFF
D gene: -; clone size: -; J gene: TRBJ1-6; V gene: TRBV3-1/TRBV3-2; CDR3 DNA: TGTGCCAGCGGCCAGACTCATAATTCACCCCTCCACTTT; CDR3 protein: CASGQTHNSPLHF